The text below deals with one T cell receptor beta chain. What it binds is unknown. Trimming pared 8 bases from V and 5 bases from J, leaving 15 bases between. CDR3 size: 14 residues. The germline V gene has CDR1 MNHEY and CDR2 SMNVEV (reference sequence). This specimen comes from a study of siplizumab effects on memory and regulatory T cells. Libraries were prepared by immunoSEQ multiplex PCR; TCRdb keeps only in-frame clonotypes and omits some of them. In the table there are around 94,000 clones, 80% to 95% of which are singletons. Study-level findings and limits: The mapping of alloreactive clones to unstimulated subsets covered only a minor fraction of them. Among sequences traceable to unstimulated CD4+ memory cells, alloreactive ones were significantly reduced by siplizumab. The mean Treg-derived percentage of mappable alloreactive CD4+ clones was roughly 69% with siplizumab compared with 26.9% in controls.

The chain links TRBV27 to TRBJ2-2; D is perhaps TRBD2 (5 bases). This sequence was found in a human donor in good health. Specimen: CD4+ T cells sorted from blood. DNA for the CDR3: TGTGCCAGCTCGGGCCTAGCCAAGACCGGGGAGCTGTTTTTT. This codes for CASSGLAKTGELFF.